Following are 27 T cell receptor beta chains from one sample sequenced in a study of shared clonotypes between healthy human individuals. In the naive CD8 group, cells lacked CD45RO and were positively selected for CCR7, so terminally differentiated effector memory CD45RA+ cells were left out. The protocol was immunoSEQ multiplex PCR, while the TCRdb copy is restricted to in-frame clones and leaves out a portion. The sample lists more than 2 million clones, about 95% occurring once. The sample comprised naive CD8+ T cells sorted from blood. Receptor source: a man aged 18 to 29 in good health.

This chain links TRBV4-2 with TRBJ2-3; D assignment may be TRBD1 or TRBD2 (5 bases each). This CDR3 region has 19 residues. Germline-derived CDR1 and CDR2 are LGHNA and YNFKEQ. V lost 1 base and J lost 2, with 22 bases in between. CDR3 DNA: TGTGCCAGCAGCCAAGGTCTCCTCGGGACCCGCCCTAACACAGATACGCAGTATTTT. Residues: CASSQGLLGTRPNTDTQYF.

The CDR3 loop is CASSYSSLAGTQYF. CDR3 nucleotides: TGTGCCAGCAGTTACTCCTCCCTGGCTGGTACGCAGTATTTT. V is TRBV6-5 and J is TRBJ2-3; D not certain. The CDR3 spans 14 residues. Germline lookup yields CDR1 MNHEY and CDR2 SVGAGI. Trimming stripped 0 bases from V and 8 bases from J, with 12 bases between.

This clone was counted once. CDR3 DNA sequence: TGTGCCAGCAGCTTCAACTTACACTACAATGAGCAGTTCTTC. Protein product: CASSFNLHYNEQFF. The chain uses TRBV7-9 and TRBJ2-1; D is unclear. V was clipped by 3 bases and J by 3 bases, with 9 bases between them. Germline V CDR1 and CDR2: SEHNR, FQNEAQ (reference sequence). This CDR3 has 14 residues.

The CDR3 sequence is CAISEVMGNTEAFF. CDR3 nucleotide sequence: TGTGCCATCAGTGAGGTAATGGGGAACACTGAAGCTTTCTTT. The chain combines TRBV10-3 with TRBJ1-1, with D uncertain. The length of the CDR3 is 14 residues. In germline, CDR1 is ENHRY, CDR2 SYGVKD. V gave up 2 bases and J gave up 1 base, with 8 bases separating them.

For this clone: This same CDR3 is encoded by further DNA sequences in the sample. The genes are TRBV4-1 and TRBJ2-7; 10 bases agree with TRBD1. Germline CDR1 reads MGHRA; CDR2 reads YSYEKL. CDR3 size: 14 residues. Germline trimming cut 3 bases from V and 5 bases from J; bases unmatched to any gene: 4. CDR3 region: CASSQGQGINEQYF. The CDR3 nucleotides are TGCGCCAGCAGCCAGGGACAGGGGATAAACGAGCAGTACTTC.

The table lists this clone with a few counts. The genes are TRBV2 and TRBJ1-2; D might be TRBD1 (6 bases). This CDR3 region has 13 residues. Per the germline V gene, CDR1 is SNHLY and CDR2 is FYNNEI. V was clipped by 6 bases and J by 4 bases, with 12 bases between them. CDR3 in amino acids: CASRPMDSYGYTF. CDR3 sequence (DNA): TGTGCCAGCAGACCTATGGACAGCTATGGCTACACCTTC.

The chain has TRBV29-1 and TRBJ2-1; perhaps TRBD2 as D (5 bases). Germline CDR1 SQVTM, CDR2 ANQGSEA. The CDR3 contains 16 residues. V shed 0 bases and J shed 4 bases, with 16 bases lying between them. The CDR3 DNA follows: TGCAGCGTTGAAGACTTACAGAGGGCGCGTTACAATGAGCAGTTCTTC. Encoded protein: CSVEDLQRARYNEQFF.

This clone came up a few times. Other DNA sequences from this sample encode an identical CDR3 as well. CDR3 bases: TGTGCCAGCAGCTTAGACCGGGAGACCCAGTACTTC. Translating it yields CASSLDRETQYF. This rearrangement joins TRBV11-2 to TRBJ2-5; no definite D call. Germline V gene lookup returns CDR1 SGHAT and CDR2 FQNNGV. The V end was cut by 0 bases, the J end by 5 bases, with 4 bases between. CDR3 length equals 12 residues.

Concerning this clone itself: Different DNA sequences within this sample yield the same CDR3. V gene TRBV7-9 combines with J gene TRBJ2-7, with 9 bases lining up with TRBD2. CDR3 size: 15 residues. V lost 5 bases to trimming and J lost 5 bases; unmatched junction nucleotides: 10. Per germline, CDR1 SEHNR and CDR2 FQNEAQ (reference sequence). CDR3: CASSPPGLAGHEQYF. CDR3 coding DNA: TGTGCCAGCAGCCCTCCGGGACTAGCTGGCCACGAGCAGTACTTC.

The chain combines TRBV5-1 with TRBJ1-1; D gene uncertain. The CDR3 length is 15 residues. V was cut by 0 bases and J by 0 bases, with 9 bases left in between. Germline V lookup: CDR1 SGHRS, CDR2 YFSETQ. The CDR3 DNA reads TGCGCCAGCAGCTTGGAACATCCCCTGAACACTGAAGCTTTCTTT. Translated, it gives CASSLEHPLNTEAFF.

As DNA, the CDR3 is TGTGCCAGCAGCGTGACAGCGGGACTAGCGGGAGTAAATGAGCAGTTCTTC. Amino acid sequence: CASSVTAGLAGVNEQFF. The rearrangement uses TRBV9 and TRBJ2-1, with TRBD2 matching 14 bases. The CDR3 has 17 amino acids. The V gene end was trimmed by 2 bases and the J gene end by 7 bases; junction bases not matched to a gene: 8. From germline, CDR1 is SGDLS and CDR2 YYNGEE.

The gene calls are TRBV29-1 and TRBJ2-2, with TRBD2 matching over 11 bases. Trimming removed 6 bases from V and 7 bases from J; junction bases left unmatched: 16. The CDR3 runs to 17 residues. Germline assignment: CDR1 SQVTM and CDR2 ANQGSEA. CDR3 nucleotides: TGCAGCGTAGCAAAACTAGCGGGAGCCCACCGGAGCGGGGAGCTGTTTTTT. Residues: CSVAKLAGAHRSGELFF.

CDR3 nucleotide sequence: TGCAGCGTTGAAGGTGGAGAGGTATTGATGGATACGCAGTATTTT. Its translation: CSVEGGEVLMDTQYF. The V gene is TRBV29-1, the J gene TRBJ2-3; D is ambiguous. Trimming left V 1 base short and J 6 bases short, with 17 bases between. CDR3 length: 15 residues. Germline CDR1 and CDR2: SQVTM and ANQGSEA.

This clone appeared a single time. J is TRBJ2-5 and V is TRBV30, with TRBD2 identical over 9 bases. The V segment lost 2 bases and the J segment 8 bases; nucleotides outside the gene matches: 12. Germline V gene sequence: CDR1 GTSNPN, CDR2 SVGIG (reference sequence). This CDR3 has 15 residues. The CDR3 region is CAWSWFAGGPLTQYF. In DNA, the CDR3 is TGTGCCTGGAGTTGGTTCGCGGGAGGGCCCCTTACCCAGTACTTC.

The rearrangement uses TRBV29-1 and TRBJ2-3, with 8 bases that match TRBD2. The CDR3 spans 13 residues. CDR1 is SQVTM and CDR2 is ANQGSEA in the germline V gene. The ends lost 3 bases at V and 6 bases at J; junction bases unmatched: 5. Here the CDR3 reads CSVDRGGADTQYF. The CDR3 DNA reads as TGCAGCGTTGACCGGGGGGGCGCGGATACGCAGTATTTT.

This clone was detected only once. The chain has TRBV30 and TRBJ2-1, with no clear D. Germline-derived CDR1 and CDR2 are GTSNPN and SVGIG (reference sequence). The CDR3 loop spans 12 amino acids. Trimming took 1 base from V and 4 from J, leaving 5 bases between them. The CDR3 nucleotides read TGTGCCTGGAGTGCCTATTACAATGAGCAGTTCTTC. This sequence encodes CAWSAYYNEQFF.

The chain uses TRBV19 and TRBJ2-5; 9 bases align to TRBD2. Trimming took 9 bases from V and 5 from J; bases not matched to a gene: 7. The germline V gene encodes CDR1 LNHDA and CDR2 SQIVND (reference sequence). The CDR3 spans 13 residues. The chain's CDR3 is CASTGLAEETQYF. The CDR3 nucleotides are TGTGCCAGCACGGGACTAGCAGAGGAGACCCAGTACTTC.

To note about this clone: At the DNA level, this CDR3 is encoded by other sequences in the same sample as well. The chain uses TRBV11-2 and TRBJ1-2; TRBD1 matches at 7 bases. Germline CDR1 is SGHAT and CDR2 is FQNNGV. With V trimmed by 1 base and J by 2 bases, 1 base remained unmatched. The CDR3 is made up of 14 amino acids. CDR3 in amino acids: CASSLGTGNYGYTF. The CDR3, as DNA: TGTGCCAGCAGCTTAGGGACAGGAAACTATGGCTACACCTTC.

The V and J genes are TRBV29-1 and TRBJ2-5, with D unresolved. The V gene lost 7 bases and the J gene lost 4 bases, with 16 bases spanning the gap. Germline CDR1 reads SQVTM; CDR2 reads ANQGSEA. CDR3 length equals 13 residues. CDR3: CSALVFLGETQYF. As DNA, the CDR3 is TGCAGCGCGTTAGTGTTCTTAGGAGAGACCCAGTACTTC.

The chain carries TRBV9 and TRBJ2-5, with 8 nucleotides matching TRBD1. V was clipped by 3 bases and J by 7 bases; unmatched bases: 8. This CDR3 spans 14 amino acids. CDR1 and CDR2 from the germline V gene are SGDLS and YYNGEE. DNA for the CDR3: TGTGCCAGCAGCGGGGAGACAGGGGCGTTGACCCAGTACTTC. This codes for CASSGETGALTQYF.

The gene calls are TRBV5-4 and TRBJ2-2; TRBD1 matches at 8 bases. Germline CDR1 reads SGHNT; CDR2 reads YYREEE (reference sequence). V shed 4 bases and J 6 bases; nucleotides not matched to a gene: 5. The CDR3 runs to 14 residues. CDR3 in DNA: TGTGCCAGCAGCAACTCCAGGGGGCCCGGGGAGCTGTTTTTT. This sequence encodes CASSNSRGPGELFF.

The genes are TRBV7-9 and TRBJ1-4; D possibly corresponds to TRBD1 (5 bases). The CDR3 is 15 residues long. With 3 bases removed from V and 8 bases from J, the gap between germline ends came to 16 bases. Germline CDR1 reads SEHNR; CDR2 reads FQNEAQ (reference sequence). CDR3 in DNA: TGTGCCAGCAGCTTTAACGGTCCCAGGGAGGAAAAACTGTTTTTT. Residues: CASSFNGPREEKLFF.

The chain recombines TRBV6-5 with TRBJ2-1, with TRBD2 matching over 8 bases. The CDR3 contains 14 residues. V trimming: 6 bases; J trimming: 10 bases; junction bases outside the gene matches: 11. The germline V gene encodes CDR1 MNHEY and CDR2 SVGAGI. This chain's CDR3 is CASRPGTSATEQFF. The CDR3 nucleotides are TGTGCCAGCAGACCCGGGACTAGTGCTACGGAGCAGTTCTTC.

This clone was observed once. The chain joins TRBV6-1 to TRBJ1-1; D unresolved. CDR1 is MNHNS and CDR2 is SASEGT in the germline V gene. The CDR3 spans 14 residues. V lost 2 bases and J lost 6, with 13 bases in between. CDR3 loop: CASSEFGPGAEAFF. CDR3 in DNA: TGTGCCAGCAGTGAATTTGGTCCCGGCGCTGAAGCTTTCTTT.

The CDR3 loop is CASSGINFVVPIGGYTF. For the CDR3, the DNA is TGTGCCAGCAGTGGAATCAACTTTGTAGTGCCAATTGGGGGCTACACCTTC. The genes are TRBV6-1 and TRBJ1-2; D is unresolved. CDR3 size: 17 residues. Germline CDR1 MNHNS, CDR2 SASEGT. Trimming took off 4 bases at V and 8 bases at J, with 26 bases between the two ends.

This chain uses TRBV4-1 with TRBJ1-1; tentative D call: TRBD1 (6 bases). Germline CDR1 is MGHRA and CDR2 is YSYEKL. The CDR3 covers 15 residues. Between the trimmed V and J ends, which lost 1 base and 6 bases, there was a span of 15 bases. The CDR3 sequence is CASSQAPRGGAEAFF. The CDR3 bases are TGCGCCAGCAGCCAAGCCCCCAGGGGAGGGGCTGAAGCTTTCTTT.

The chain has TRBV30 and TRBJ2-7; D remains ambiguous. V lost 3 bases and J 6 bases, leaving 9 bases between the germline ends. CDR1 GTSNPN and CDR2 SVGIG come from the germline V gene (reference sequence). The CDR3 covers 11 residues. This CDR3 is CAWSHSGEQYF. The CDR3 nucleotides read TGTGCCTGGAGCCACTCTGGCGAGCAGTACTTC.